This is a list of T cell receptor beta chains from one sample in a study of T cells in Graves' hyperthyroidism and ophthalmopathy. From the multiplex PCR reads, TCRdb called clonotypes with MiXCR, one entry per CDR3 protein. Of approximately 640,000 distinct CDR3 sequences in the sample, around 16% are singletons; the top ten hold roughly 15%. What was sequenced was blood. The receptors originated from a man aged 45-65 years with Graves' hyperthyroidism. Each CDR3 is given with its conserved first and last residue. A D gene is named only where the DNA matches it firmly. Clone sizes are given selectively: once, few, many, or a class where the clone is expanded.

d_gene	v_gene	abundance	j_gene	CDR3nt	CDR3aa
-	TRBV10-2	many	TRBJ1-2	TGCGCCAGCAGTGAGACGGAATATGGCTACACCTTC	CASSETEYGYTF
-	TRBV24-1	few	TRBJ2-3	TGTGCCACCAGTGTGTACGGAGGGGGCACAGATACGCAGTATTTT	CATSVYGGGTDTQYF
-	TRBV29-1	-	TRBJ1-1	TGCAGCGTTGGGCGGGGGGAGACTGAAGCTTTCTTT	CSVGRGETEAFF
-	TRBV14	-	TRBJ2-2	TGTGCCAGCAGCCAATGGAAAGGGCTTAACACCGGGGAGCTGTTTTTT	CASSQWKGLNTGELFF
-	TRBV5-1	few	TRBJ2-1	TGCGCCAGCAGTTCGGCCCACGGCGAGCAGTTCTTC	CASSSAHGEQFF
TRBD1	TRBV7-9	many	TRBJ2-5	TGTGCCAGCAGCTTAGCGCGGGCAGGGGGGACCCAGTACTTC	CASSLARAGGTQYF
TRBD2	TRBV27	many	TRBJ2-7	TGTGCCAGCAGTTTATCGTGGGCTAGCGGGAGCCACGAGCAGTACTTC	CASSLSWASGSHEQYF
TRBD2	TRBV20-1	few	TRBJ2-5	TGCAGTGCCCCGGGACTAGCGGGAGCCGAGACCCAGTACTTC	CSAPGLAGAETQYF
-	TRBV20-1	-	TRBJ1-1	TGCAGTGCTACCGAGACAGGAAACACTGAAGCTTTCTTT	CSATETGNTEAFF
-	TRBV5-8	-	TRBJ2-6	TGTGCCAGCAGCACCGTCGGACTCCTCTCTGGGGCCAACGTCCTGACTTTC	CASSTVGLLSGANVLTF
-	TRBV30	-	TRBJ2-3	TGTGCCTGGACGGGAAGCACAGATACGCAGTATTTT	CAWTGSTDTQYF
-	TRBV28	many	TRBJ2-1	TGTGCCAGCAGTCTCAGCTTCGCGGGGTTTGAGCAGTTCTTC	CASSLSFAGFEQFF
-	TRBV3-1	-	TRBJ2-5	TGTGCCAGCAGCCCAAGACTAGAAGAGACCCAGTACTTC	CASSPRLEETQYF
TRBD2	TRBV20-1	-	TRBJ2-7	TGCAGTGCTAGTTACCTAGCGGGAGGAACTTACGAGCAGTACTTC	CSASYLAGGTYEQYF